This paragraph covers one TCR beta chain sequence. Antigen unknown. This CDR3 comprises 13 residues. The germline CDR1 and CDR2 sequences are MRHNA and SNTAGT. Trimming removed 8 bases from V and 2 bases from J, with 12 bases in between. This sample is part of a study of T cell responses to AZD1222 COVID-19 vaccine. Findings and limits, study-wide: Donors in the cohort were predominantly white British and more often female, and clonal diversity was possibly underestimated.

Clones were sequenced by immunoSEQ multiplex PCR, and TCRdb holds only the in-frame ones, with some missing. This table has under 150,000 clones, around nine tenths appearing once. This receptor was obtained from an adult in good health. Here the sequenced sample was peripheral blood, taken on day 0 of AZD1222 vaccination. The chain couples TRBV6-4 to TRBJ2-5, with TRBD2 as a possible D gene (5 bases). CDR3 sequence: CASAREIQETQYF. The CDR3 DNA follows: TGTGCCAGCGCGAGGGAAATACAAGAGACCCAGTACTTC.